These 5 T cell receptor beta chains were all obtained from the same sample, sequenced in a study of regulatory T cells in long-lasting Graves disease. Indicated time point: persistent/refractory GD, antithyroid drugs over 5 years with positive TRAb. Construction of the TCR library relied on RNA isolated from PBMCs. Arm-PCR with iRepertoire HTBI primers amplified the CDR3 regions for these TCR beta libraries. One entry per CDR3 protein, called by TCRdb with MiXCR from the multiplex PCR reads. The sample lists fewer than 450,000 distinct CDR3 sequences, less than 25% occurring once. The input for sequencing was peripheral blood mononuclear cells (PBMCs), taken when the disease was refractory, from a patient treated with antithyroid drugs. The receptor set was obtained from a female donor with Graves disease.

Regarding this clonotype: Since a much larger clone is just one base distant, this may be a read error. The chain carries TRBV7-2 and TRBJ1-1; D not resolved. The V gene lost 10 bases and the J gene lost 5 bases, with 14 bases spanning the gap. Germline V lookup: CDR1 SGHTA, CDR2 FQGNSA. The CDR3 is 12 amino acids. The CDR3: CANRHGDTEAFF. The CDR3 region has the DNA TGTGCCAACAGACACGGGGATACTGAAGCTTTCTTT.

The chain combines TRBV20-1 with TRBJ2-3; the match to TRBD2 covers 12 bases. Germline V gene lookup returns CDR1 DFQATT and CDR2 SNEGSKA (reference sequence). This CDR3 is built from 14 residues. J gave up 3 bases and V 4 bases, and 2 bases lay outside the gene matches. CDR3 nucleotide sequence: TGCAGTGCTAAACTAGCGGGAGGTACAGATACGCAGTATTTT. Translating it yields CSAKLAGGTDTQYF.

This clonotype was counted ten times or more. The CDR3 DNA sequence: TGTGCCAGCGCCCGGGACGGAGGAGGGAACACTGAAGCTTTCTTT. As protein: CASARDGGGNTEAFF. The chain has TRBV2 and TRBJ1-1; tentatively, D is TRBD1 (5 bases). Looked up from germline, CDR1 is SNHLY and CDR2 is FYNNEI. The CDR3 is 15 amino acids. V dropped 8 bases and J dropped 1 base, with 17 bases sitting between them.

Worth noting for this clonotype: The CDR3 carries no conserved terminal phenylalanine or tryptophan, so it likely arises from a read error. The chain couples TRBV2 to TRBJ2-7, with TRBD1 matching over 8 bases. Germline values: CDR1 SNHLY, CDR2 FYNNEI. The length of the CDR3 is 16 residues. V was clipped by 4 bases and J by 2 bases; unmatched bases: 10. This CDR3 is CASSAEDRVTTYEQYL. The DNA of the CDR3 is TGTGCCAGCAGTGCCGAGGACAGGGTTACAACCTACGAGCAGTACCTC.

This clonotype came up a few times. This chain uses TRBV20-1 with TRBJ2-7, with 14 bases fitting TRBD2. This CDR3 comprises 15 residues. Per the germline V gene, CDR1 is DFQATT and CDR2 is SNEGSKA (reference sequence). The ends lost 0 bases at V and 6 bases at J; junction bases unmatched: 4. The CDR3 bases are TGCAGTGCTAGAGACCGACTAGCGGGAGGGTCCGAGCAGTACTTC. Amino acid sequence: CSARDRLAGGSEQYF.